This entry lists 18 T cell receptor beta chains sequenced from one sample in a study of identical twins. Each CDR3 protein is one row after TCRdb ran MiXCR on the 5' RACE reads. The table shows some 260,000 distinct CDR3 sequences, with over 12% occurring only once. The sample was memory (CD45RO+) T cells sorted from blood. These TCRs come from a woman younger than 35 in good health.

This clonotype was counted a few times. The chain carries TRBV6-5 and TRBJ2-7; D unclear. V dropped 4 bases and J dropped 2 bases, with 9 bases sitting between them. This CDR3 contains 13 residues. The V gene's germline CDR1 is MNHEY and CDR2 SVGAGI. The CDR3 loop is CASSSTQTYEQYF. In DNA, the CDR3 is TGTGCCAGCAGTTCGACTCAAACCTACGAGCAGTACTTC.

This clonotype occurred a few times. V gene TRBV4-1 combines with J gene TRBJ1-2; 8 bases align to TRBD1. Germline CDR1 MGHRA, CDR2 YSYEKL. The CDR3 consists of 15 residues. Trimming at V came to 0 bases and at J to 6 bases, leaving 6 bases not matched to a gene. The DNA for the CDR3 is TGCGCCAGCAGCCAAGACCCGACAGGGGCCGATGGCTACACCTTC. The encoded protein is CASSQDPTGADGYTF.

This clonotype was recorded many times. The chain joins TRBV20-1 to TRBJ1-1, with D unclear. The germline V and J ends were trimmed by 4 bases and 0 bases, with 9 bases remaining between them. The CDR3 runs to 13 residues. From germline, CDR1 is DFQATT and CDR2 SNEGSKA (reference sequence). The CDR3 DNA sequence: TGCAGTGCTACGCCGCATATGAACACTGAAGCTTTCTTT. This gives the protein CSATPHMNTEAFF.

V gene TRBV20-1 combines with J gene TRBJ1-1, with D possibly matching TRBD1 (5 bases). The V gene's germline CDR1 is DFQATT and CDR2 SNEGSKA (reference sequence). CDR3 length: 14 residues. Trimming removed 2 bases from V and 0 bases from J, with 10 bases in between. The CDR3 nucleotides are TGCAGTGCTAGACGAGAGGGGATGAACACTGAAGCTTTCTTT. Protein sequence: CSARREGMNTEAFF.

This clonotype was seen a few times. This chain joins TRBV29-1 and TRBJ1-1; D gene ambiguous. The CDR3 is 12 amino acids. Deletions cut 5 bases from V and 1 base from J, with 8 bases between. Germline assignment: CDR1 SQVTM and CDR2 ANQGSEA. CDR3 loop: CSVPGRNTEAFF. The CDR3 DNA follows: TGCAGCGTTCCTGGGAGGAACACTGAAGCTTTCTTT.

The rearrangement joins TRBV9 to TRBJ2-1, with a possible D match to TRBD2 (6 bases). This CDR3 comprises 14 residues. Germline loops: CDR1 SGDLS, CDR2 YYNGEE. Trimming took 2 bases from V and 6 from J, leaving 12 bases between them. The CDR3: CASSVTTGGNEQFF. Written as DNA, the CDR3 is TGTGCCAGCAGCGTTACTACCGGGGGCAATGAGCAGTTCTTC. Looking up the rest from reference TRBV9 and TRBJ2-1 gives the full variable domain: DSGVTQTPKHLITATGQRVTLRCSPRSGDLSVYWYQQSLDQGLQFLIQYYNGEERAKGNILERFSAQQFPDLHSELNLSSLELGDSALYFCASSVTTGGNEQFFGPGTRLTVL.

The CDR3 sequence is CASSFSDISEAFF. The DNA of the CDR3 is TGTGCCAGCAGTTTCTCGGACATTTCTGAAGCTTTCTTT. The chain couples TRBV6-2 or TRBV6-3 to TRBJ1-1; D may be TRBD1 (5 bases). The CDR3 length is 13 residues. Germline assignment: CDR1 MNHEY and CDR2 SVGEGT. Trimming removed 4 bases from V and 6 bases from J, with 12 bases in between.

The chain carries TRBV20-1 and TRBJ2-1; D not resolved. The CDR3 is 13 residues long. V lost 4 bases and J 3 bases, leaving 10 bases between the germline ends. The V gene's germline CDR1 is DFQATT and CDR2 SNEGSKA (reference sequence). The CDR3 spells CSATLVSYNEQFF. The CDR3 DNA reads TGCAGTGCTACCCTAGTGAGCTACAATGAGCAGTTCTTC.

The table lists this clonotype with a few counts. The chain carries TRBV7-2 and TRBJ1-2; 10 bases line up with TRBD1. The CDR3 spans 14 residues. V was pared by 6 bases and J by 7 bases, with 8 bases of the junction left unmatched. Germline V CDR1 and CDR2: SGHTA, FQGNSA. CDR3: CASRPKTGGGGYTF. In nucleotides, the CDR3 is TGTGCCAGCAGGCCAAAGACAGGGGGCGGTGGCTACACCTTC.

This clonotype was counted at least ten times. The chain recombines TRBV2 with TRBJ1-5, with D tentatively TRBD1 (6 bases). V was trimmed by 6 bases and J by 6 bases, leaving 12 bases between them. There are 13 residues in the CDR3. Germline lookup yields CDR1 SNHLY and CDR2 FYNNEI. For the CDR3, the DNA is TGTGCCAGCAGCGCAGGGGCCCGTCAGCCCCAGCATTTT. Amino acid sequence: CASSAGARQPQHF. The variable domain in full, completed from reference TRBV2 and TRBJ1-5, reads EPEVTQTPSHQVTQMGQEVILRCVPISNHLYFYWYRQILGQKVEFLVSFYNNEISEKSEIFDDQFSVERPDGSNFTLKIRSTKLEDSAMYFCASSAGARQPQHFGDGTRLSIL.

The genes are TRBV19 and TRBJ2-1; tentative D call: TRBD2 (5 bases). The CDR3 totals 14 residues. V lost 5 bases and J 7 bases, leaving 15 bases between the germline ends. Germline V lookup: CDR1 LNHDA, CDR2 SQIVND (reference sequence). CDR3 region: CASSGRMRTNEQFF. The CDR3 DNA follows: TGTGCCAGTAGTGGACGGATGCGGACTAATGAGCAGTTCTTC. The full variable domain, in which reference TRBV19 and TRBJ2-1 provide the parts outside the CDR3, is DGGITQSPKYLFRKEGQNVTLSCEQNLNHDAMYWYRQDPGQGLRLIYYSQIVNDFQKGDIAEGYSVSREKKESFPLTVTSAQKNPTAFYLCASSGRMRTNEQFFGPGTRLTVL.

This clonotype came up a few times. This sequence joins TRBV7-9 and TRBJ2-2; the match to TRBD2 covers 11 bases. Germline CDR1 SEHNR, CDR2 FQNEAQ (reference sequence). The CDR3 has 17 amino acids. J gave up 1 base and V 5 bases, and 6 bases lay outside the gene matches. Here the CDR3 reads CASSPILAGGNTGELFF. CDR3 DNA: TGTGCCAGCAGCCCGATTCTAGCGGGAGGGAACACCGGGGAGCTGTTTTTT.

In its sample, this clonotype was seen a few times. V usage is TRBV11-2 and J usage is TRBJ2-3, with 9 bases that match TRBD2. The trim removed 2 bases at V and 0 bases at J, leaving 3 bases unmatched. The CDR3 contains 16 residues. CDR1 and CDR2 (germline): SGHAT, FQNNGV. The CDR3 loop reads CASSLLAGTSTDTQYF. CDR3 coding DNA: TGTGCCAGCAGCTTACTAGCGGGGACTAGCACAGATACGCAGTATTTT.

This clonotype was seen at least ten times. The chain combines TRBV20-1 with TRBJ2-3, with TRBD1 as a possible D gene (6 bases). The germline V gene encodes CDR1 DFQATT and CDR2 SNEGSKA (reference sequence). Trimming pared 1 base from V and 0 bases from J, leaving 8 bases between. The CDR3 runs to 14 residues. The CDR3 loop reads CSARGGLSTDTQYF. CDR3 nucleotides: TGCAGTGCTAGAGGGGGGCTTAGCACAGATACGCAGTATTTT.

The CDR3 is CAASRDRRAEQFF. CDR3 sequence (DNA): TGTGCAGCCAGCAGAGATAGGCGGGCCGAGCAGTTCTTC. The J gene is TRBJ2-1, the V gene TRBV15; possible D gene TRBD2, 5 bases. Germline V gives CDR1 LNHNV, CDR2 YYDKDF (reference sequence). This CDR3 has 13 amino acids.

There are a few counts of this clonotype. This chain links TRBV28 with TRBJ1-5, with D uncertain. The V and J ends lost 1 base and 4 bases respectively, with 11 bases between them. Germline V lookup: CDR1 MDHEN, CDR2 SYDVKM. CDR3 length: 15 residues. CDR3 nucleotides: TGTGCCAGCAGTTTATCGTCTTTTGGGAATCAGCCCCAGCATTTT. It translates to CASSLSSFGNQPQHF.

This rearrangement joins TRBV12-3 or TRBV12-4 to TRBJ1-2; no clear D. V was shortened by 10 bases and J by 2 bases, with 17 bases between the two germline ends. The CDR3 runs 14 residues. CDR3 sequence (DNA): TGTGCCATTATATCCCCTCAGCAAAACTATGGCTACACCTTC. Translation: CAIISPQQNYGYTF.

The table lists this clonotype with a few counts. The chain combines TRBV20-1 with TRBJ2-1, with 7 bases aligning to TRBD2. This CDR3 has 13 residues. Per germline, CDR1 DFQATT and CDR2 SNEGSKA (reference sequence). With 6 bases clipped from V and 4 bases from J, the junction kept 6 bases outside the gene matches. The CDR3 nucleotides read TGCAGTGCCCCCGGCGGGGGTTACAATGAGCAGTTCTTC. Amino acid sequence: CSAPGGGYNEQFF.